The T cell receptor (beta chain) described here comes from a study of blood T cell repertoires in COVID-19. This CDR3 comprises 20 residues. V was cut by 0 bases and J by 0 bases, with 20 bases left in between. Germline CDR1 is LGHNA and CDR2 is YSLEER. The repertoire was sequenced with immunoSEQ multiplex PCR; TCRdb's copy has only in-frame clones and lacks some. The repertoire has about 150,000 clones, 84% of them found once; the top ten carry about 8%. The clonotype comes from a woman aged 45 to 65 who had recovered from COVID-19. This chain joins TRBV4-3 and TRBJ1-4; no firm D call. The sample consisted of PBMCs or T cells enriched from blood (not recorded which). CDR3 bases: TGCGCCAGCAGCCAAGATGTCGGGAGGCGCCCCGCTGCAACTAATGAAAAACTGTTTTTT. Protein sequence: CASSQDVGRRPAATNEKLFF.